These T cell receptor beta chains were read from a single sample in a study of graft-versus-host responses after intestinal transplantation. Assay used: immunoSEQ multiplex PCR; TCRdb lists only in-frame clones, some missing. The table includes tens of thousands of clones, about 93% detected once. The starting material was PBMCs, obtained around 790 days after a first intestinal transplant, on the day of a second. The receptors were gathered from a human patient who received an intestinal transplant, so some T cells may come from the graft donor. The CDR3 runs from the conserved cysteine through the conserved F or W. A D gene is named only where the DNA matches it firmly. Clone size is stated in some rows and not others, as once, few, many or a class when expanded.

V: TRBV5-1; J: TRBJ2-5; size: -; D: TRBD2; DNA: TGCGCCAGCAGTAATGTGGGACTAGCGGGAGGCCCCGCCCAACAAGAGACCCAGTACTTC; CDR3: CASSNVGLAGGPAQQETQYF
V: TRBV7-9; J: TRBJ2-2; size: -; D: -; DNA: TGTGCCAGCAGTTCCGGGGAGCTGTTTTTT; CDR3: CASSSGELFF
V: TRBV5-1; J: TRBJ1-3; size: -; D: -; DNA: TGCGCCAGCAGCTTGGTTACAGGACCCCCTGGAAACACCATATATTTT; CDR3: CASSLVTGPPGNTIYF
V: TRBV6-5; J: TRBJ2-5; size: -; D: TRBD1; DNA: TGTGCCAGCAGCGGAACTGGGACAGGGCAAGAGACCCAGTACTTC; CDR3: CASSGTGTGQETQYF
V: TRBV19; J: TRBJ1-1; size: once; D: TRBD1; DNA: TGTGCCAGCCGGCCCGGGACAGGGGATTGGGGCACTGAAGCTTTCTTT; CDR3: CASRPGTGDWGTEAFF
V: TRBV6-1; J: TRBJ1-1; size: -; D: -; DNA: TGTGCCAGCAGCGTATCTACACAGGTGAACACTGAAGCTTTCTTT; CDR3: CASSVSTQVNTEAFF
V: TRBV6-1; J: TRBJ1-1; size: -; D: -; DNA: TGTGCCAGCAGTTTATCGCCGATGAACACTGAAGCTTTCTTT; CDR3: CASSLSPMNTEAFF
V: TRBV6-5; J: TRBJ2-5; size: -; D: -; DNA: TGTGCCAGCAGTTACGTAGGGGGAGAGACCCAGTACTTC; CDR3: CASSYVGGETQYF
V: TRBV7-8; J: TRBJ2-7; size: -; D: -; DNA: TGTGCCAGCAGCTTAGGGACAGCGCTTACCTACGAGCAGTACTTC; CDR3: CASSLGTALTYEQYF
V: TRBV19; J: TRBJ2-4; size: -; D: TRBD2; DNA: TGTGCCAGTAGTCCGCTGGGGAGGGGTGGAGTAGCCAAAAACATTCAGTACTTC; CDR3: CASSPLGRGGVAKNIQYF
V: TRBV7-9; J: TRBJ1-2; size: -; D: -; DNA: TGTGCCAGCAGCCCATCAGGAGGCGATGGCTACACCTTC; CDR3: CASSPSGGDGYTF
V: TRBV11-2; J: TRBJ1-1; size: -; D: -; DNA: TGTGCCAGCAGCTTAGTGTCAGGGAAGGCTGAAGCTTTCTTT; CDR3: CASSLVSGKAEAFF
V: TRBV6-1; J: TRBJ2-7; size: few; D: -; DNA: TGTGCCAGCAGATCGCAGGGGTTTGAGGAGCAGTACTTC; CDR3: CASRSQGFEEQYF
V: TRBV11-1; J: TRBJ1-1; size: -; D: -; DNA: TGTGCCAGCAGCTCCCCACAGGGTCGGACTGAAGCTTTCTTT; CDR3: CASSSPQGRTEAFF
V: TRBV5-4; J: TRBJ1-1; size: -; D: -; DNA: TGTGCCAGCAGCTTGGCGGGTAGTGAAGGGACTGAAGCTTTCTTT; CDR3: CASSLAGSEGTEAFF
V: TRBV30; J: TRBJ1-4; size: -; D: TRBD1; DNA: TGTGCCTGGAGCCTAGGGGGCAGTCGGAATGAAAAACTGTTTTTT; CDR3: CAWSLGGSRNEKLFF
V: TRBV5-3; J: TRBJ2-3; size: -; D: TRBD2; DNA: TGTGCCAGAAGCTTGACGGGACTAGGGCAAGATACGCAGTATTTT; CDR3: CARSLTGLGQDTQYF
V: TRBV2; J: TRBJ2-3; size: -; D: -; DNA: TGTGCCAGCAAGGGCAGGTACGCAGATACGCAGTATTTT; CDR3: CASKGRYADTQYF
V: TRBV7-9; J: TRBJ2-7; size: -; D: TRBD2; DNA: TGTGCCAGCAGCCGGATCGGGACTACTCTCGCCGGGGAGCAGTACTTC; CDR3: CASSRIGTTLAGEQYF
V: TRBV28; J: TRBJ2-7; size: -; D: -; DNA: TGTGCCAGCGCCCACGGGACGGAAGTTTACGAGCAGTACTTC; CDR3: CASAHGTEVYEQYF
V: TRBV5-3; J: TRBJ1-3; size: few; D: -; DNA: TGTGCCAGAAGCTTGGGAGTGGGAAACACCATATATTTT; CDR3: CARSLGVGNTIYF
V: TRBV25-1; J: TRBJ2-2; size: -; D: -; DNA: TGTGCCAGCAGTGCCCCATACGTGAACACCGGGGAGCTGTTTTTT; CDR3: CASSAPYVNTGELFF
V: TRBV7-9; J: TRBJ2-3; size: -; D: TRBD2; DNA: TGTGCCAGCAGCCAACCCGGGACTAGCGGAGATACGCAGTATTTT; CDR3: CASSQPGTSGDTQYF
V: TRBV11-2; J: TRBJ2-7; size: once; D: TRBD2; DNA: TGTGCCAGCAGCTCCCTCCTAGCGGACTCCTACGAGCAGTACTTC; CDR3: CASSSLLADSYEQYF
V: TRBV27; J: TRBJ2-3; size: -; D: TRBD2; DNA: TGTGCCAGCAGTTTATACTGGCGGGAGGGGGAGTATTTT; CDR3: CASSLYWREGEYF
V: TRBV4-2; J: TRBJ2-3; size: -; D: -; DNA: TGTGCCAGCAGCCCGGGGGCGGGAGAGGTCCCAGATACGCAGTATTTT; CDR3: CASSPGAGEVPDTQYF
V: TRBV25-1; J: TRBJ1-1; size: once; D: -; DNA: TGTGCCAGCGCAGTTGGGACGAACACTGAAGCTTTCTTT; CDR3: CASAVGTNTEAFF
V: TRBV29-1; J: TRBJ2-1; size: -; D: -; DNA: TGCAGCGTTCGACAGTTTGATGAGCAGTTCTTC; CDR3: CSVRQFDEQFF